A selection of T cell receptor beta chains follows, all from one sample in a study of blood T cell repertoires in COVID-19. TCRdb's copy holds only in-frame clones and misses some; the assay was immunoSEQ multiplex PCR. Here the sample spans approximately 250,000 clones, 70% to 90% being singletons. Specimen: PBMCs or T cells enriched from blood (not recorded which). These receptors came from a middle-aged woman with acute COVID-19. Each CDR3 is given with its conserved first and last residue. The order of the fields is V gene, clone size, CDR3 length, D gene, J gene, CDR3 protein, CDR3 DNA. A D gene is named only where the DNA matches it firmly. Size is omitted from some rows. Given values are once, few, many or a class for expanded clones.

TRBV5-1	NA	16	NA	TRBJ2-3	CASSLALGPNTDTQYF	TGCGCCAGCAGCTTGGCTTTGGGCCCAAATACAGATACGCAGTATTTT
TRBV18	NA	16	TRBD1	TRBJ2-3	CASSPRGTGGPDTQYF	TGTGCCAGCTCACCACGGGGGACAGGGGGACCAGATACGCAGTATTTT
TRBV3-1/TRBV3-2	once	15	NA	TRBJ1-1	CASSQGGHLNTEAFF	TGTGCCAGCAGCCAAGGGGGACACCTGAACACTGAAGCTTTCTTT
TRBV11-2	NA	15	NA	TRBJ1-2	CASSLYVGGGYGYTF	TGTGCCAGCAGCCTGTACGTCGGGGGAGGCTATGGCTACACCTTC
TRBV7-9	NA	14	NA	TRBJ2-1	CASNPGDVGYEQFF	TGTGCCAGCAATCCAGGGGATGTAGGGTATGAGCAGTTCTTC
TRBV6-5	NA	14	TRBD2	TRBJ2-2	CASKLAGNTGELFF	TGTGCCAGCAAACTAGCGGGGAACACCGGGGAGCTGTTTTTT
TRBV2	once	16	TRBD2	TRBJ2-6	CASTHRTSSGANVLTF	TGTGCCAGCACCCACAGGACTAGCTCTGGGGCCAACGTCCTGACTTTC
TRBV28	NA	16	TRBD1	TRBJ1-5	CASGTGSLVSNQPQHF	TGTGCCAGCGGGACAGGGAGTCTGGTTAGCAATCAGCCCCAGCATTTT
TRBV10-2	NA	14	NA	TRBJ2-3	CASSLQGEGDTQYF	TGCGCCAGCAGTTTACAGGGGGAGGGAGATACGCAGTATTTT
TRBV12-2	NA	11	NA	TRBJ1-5	CASRLGGRGHF	TGTGCAAGTCGCTTAGGGGGCAGAGGGCATTTT
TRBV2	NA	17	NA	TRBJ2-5	CASSMRQGRLVEETQYF	TGTGCCAGCAGTATGAGACAGGGAAGACTAGTAGAAGAGACCCAGTACTTC
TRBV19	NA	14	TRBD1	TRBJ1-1	CASSAVRQGTEAFF	TGTGCCAGTAGTGCCGTAAGACAGGGAACTGAAGCTTTCTTT
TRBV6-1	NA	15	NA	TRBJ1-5	CASSEDRAGNQPQHF	TGTGCCAGCAGTGAAGACAGGGCGGGCAATCAGCCCCAGCATTTT
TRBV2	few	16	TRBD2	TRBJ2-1	CASSPLPGGPNNEQFF	TGTGCCAGCAGTCCCCTCCCGGGGGGGCCGAACAATGAGCAGTTCTTC
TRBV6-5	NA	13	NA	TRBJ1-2	CASGPRGALGYTF	TGTGCCAGCGGCCCCCGGGGGGCGCTTGGCTACACCTTC
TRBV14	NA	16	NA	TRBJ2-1	CASSLWSIIGANEQFF	TGTGCCAGCAGCCTTTGGTCCATCATAGGGGCAAATGAGCAGTTCTTC
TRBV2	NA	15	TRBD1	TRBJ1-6	CASRGTAFRNSPLHF	TGTGCCAGCAGGGGGACAGCTTTTCGTAATTCACCCCTCCACTTT
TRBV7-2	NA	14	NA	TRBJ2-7	CASSLGPGTYEQYF	TGTGCCAGCAGCTTAGGTCCGGGGACCTACGAGCAGTACTTC
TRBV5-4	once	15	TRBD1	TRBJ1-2	CASTYPGTGYYGYTF	TGTGCCAGCACCTACCCCGGGACAGGGTACTATGGCTACACCTTC
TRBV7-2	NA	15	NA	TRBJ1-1	CASSGIFGMNTEAFF	TGTGCCAGCAGCGGTATCTTTGGCATGAACACTGAAGCTTTCTTT
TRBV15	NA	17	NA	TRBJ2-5	CATSRDSWEAPQETQYF	TGTGCCACCAGCAGAGATTCGTGGGAGGCCCCCCAAGAGACCCAGTACTTC
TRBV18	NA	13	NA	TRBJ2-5	CASSRGRQETQYF	TGTGCCAGCTCACGGGGCAGACAAGAGACCCAGTACTTC
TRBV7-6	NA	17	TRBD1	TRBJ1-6	CASSLFAGGRYNSPLHF	TGTGCCAGCAGCTTGTTTGCAGGGGGCCGCTATAATTCACCCCTCCACTTT
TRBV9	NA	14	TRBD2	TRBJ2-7	CASSVAAGGYEQYF	TGTGCCAGCAGCGTAGCAGCGGGGGGCTACGAGCAGTACTTC
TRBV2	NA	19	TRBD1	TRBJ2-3	CASSQTGTRLSISTDTQYF	TGTGCCAGCAGCCAGACAGGGACCCGACTTTCGATAAGCACAGATACGCAGTATTTT
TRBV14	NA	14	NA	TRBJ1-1	CASSQEGAWTEAFF	TGTGCCAGCAGCCAAGAGGGGGCTTGGACTGAAGCTTTCTTT
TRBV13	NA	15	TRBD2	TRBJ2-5	CASSPSGMGEETQYF	TGTGCCAGCAGCCCCAGCGGGATGGGCGAAGAGACCCAGTACTTC
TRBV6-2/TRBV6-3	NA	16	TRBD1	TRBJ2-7	CASSYGSGTGGFEQYF	TGTGCCAGCAGTTACGGCTCCGGGACAGGGGGTTTCGAGCAGTACTTC
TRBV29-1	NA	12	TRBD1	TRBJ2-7	CSGLWTGSKQYF	TGCAGCGGACTTTGGACAGGGTCGAAGCAGTACTTC
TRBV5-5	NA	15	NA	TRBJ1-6	CASSLASHYNSPLHF	TGTGCCAGCAGCTTGGCCAGTCACTATAATTCACCCCTCCACTTT
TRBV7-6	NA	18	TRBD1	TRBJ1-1	CASSLGPGTGTLNTEAFF	TGTGCCAGCAGCCTCGGTCCCGGGACAGGAACCCTGAACACTGAAGCTTTCTTT
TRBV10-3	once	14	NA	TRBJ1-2	CATWGGAEYYGYTF	TGTGCCACCTGGGGCGGGGCGGAATACTATGGCTACACCTTC
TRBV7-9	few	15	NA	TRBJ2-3	CASTPAQFQTDTQYF	TGTGCCAGCACCCCCGCCCAGTTCCAAACAGATACGCAGTATTTT